These 27 T cell receptor beta chains were sequenced from one sample in a study of early T cells in non-severe SARS-CoV-2 infection. Via MiXCR, TCRdb re-called the 5' RACE reads, giving one row per CDR3 protein. The sample records about 110,000 distinct CDR3 sequences, more than 9.5% being singletons. Input material: whole blood. The receptors come from an adult who was a healthcare worker with PCR-confirmed SARS-CoV-2 infection or an uninfected control (not recorded which).

Ten or more counts support this clonotype. The V and J genes are TRBV2 and TRBJ2-1; 16 bases fit TRBD2. This CDR3 is 20 amino acids long. V trimming: 8 bases; J trimming: 5 bases; junction bases outside the gene matches: 18. Germline V gene data show CDR1 as SNHLY and CDR2 as FYNNEI. The CDR3 loop is CASLRGTGTSGRGLNNEQFF. Here the CDR3 DNA reads TGTGCCAGCCTTAGGGGCACCGGGACTAGCGGGAGGGGCCTGAACAATGAGCAGTTCTTC. Full variable domain (rest looked up from reference TRBV2 and TRBJ2-1): EPEVTQTPSHQVTQMGQEVILRCVPISNHLYFYWYRQILGQKVEFLVSFYNNEISEKSEIFDDQFSVERPDGSNFTLKIRSTKLEDSAMYFCASLRGTGTSGRGLNNEQFFGPGTRLTVL.

This clonotype has a handful of counts. The chain is built from TRBV29-1 and TRBJ1-1; D not resolved. Trimming took off 4 bases at V and 5 bases at J, with 2 bases between the two ends. There are 9 residues in the CDR3. Germline values: CDR1 SQVTM, CDR2 ANQGSEA. CDR3 residues: CSVGTEAFF. In DNA form, the CDR3 reads TGCAGCGTTGGAACTGAAGCTTTCTTT. The whole variable domain, filled in from reference TRBV29-1 and TRBJ1-1, reads SAVISQKPSRDICQRGTSLTIQCQVDSQVTMMFWYRQQPGQSLTLIATANQGSEATYESGFVIDKFPISRPNLTFSTLTVSNMSPEDSSIYLCSVGTEAFFGQGTRLTVV.

The chain has TRBV7-6 and TRBJ1-3; no clear D gene. CDR1 and CDR2 from the germline V gene are SGHVS and FNYEAQ. Deletions cut 1 base from V and 7 bases from J, with 5 bases between. There are 12 residues in the CDR3. The chain's CDR3 is CASSLGRNTIYF. The DNA for the CDR3 is TGTGCCAGCAGCTTAGGGCGGAACACCATATATTTT.

The table lists this clonotype with a few counts. This chain connects TRBV7-9 to TRBJ2-1; D ambiguous. CDR3 length: 13 residues. Germline-derived CDR1 and CDR2 are SEHNR and FQNEAQ (reference sequence). Trimming took 5 bases from V and 6 from J, leaving 11 bases between them. As DNA, the CDR3 is TGTGCCAGCAGCCTAACTTACCCCAATGAGCAGTTCTTC. Its protein is CASSLTYPNEQFF.

The chain recombines TRBV29-1 with TRBJ2-2; D is possibly TRBD1 or TRBD2 (6 bases each). The CDR3 is 14 amino acids. CDR1 and CDR2 (germline): SQVTM, ANQGSEA. Deletions cut 6 bases from V and 4 bases from J, with 15 bases between. CDR3: CSVGGQTTTGELFF. In DNA, the CDR3 is TGCAGCGTGGGAGGACAGACTACCACCGGGGAGCTGTTTTTT.

This chain joins TRBV7-9 and TRBJ2-5; D perhaps matches TRBD1 (6 bases). This CDR3 contains 13 residues. Trimming stripped 5 bases from V and 3 bases from J, with 10 bases between. The germline gives CDR1 SEHNR, CDR2 FQNEAQ (reference sequence). CDR3 sequence (DNA): TGTGCCAGCAGCCTTCACAGGGAAGAGACCCAGTACTTC. Protein product: CASSLHREETQYF.

In its sample, this clonotype was seen many times. The V call is TRBV10-2, the J call TRBJ2-1; the D gene is possibly TRBD2 (5 bases). The V gene's germline CDR1 is WSHSY and CDR2 SAAADI. V dropped 2 bases and J dropped 10 bases, with 12 bases sitting between them. This CDR3 is 13 amino acids long. The CDR3 DNA is TGCGCCAGCAGTGAGGGTAGGGCTAGCGAGCAGTTCTTC. This translates into CASSEGRASEQFF.

This clonotype was detected ten times or more. V is TRBV7-2 and J is TRBJ2-1; a weak D match, TRBD2 (5 bases). Germline V gives CDR1 SGHTA, CDR2 FQGNSA. This CDR3 has 15 residues. V lost 5 bases and J lost 1, with 12 bases in between. The chain's CDR3 is CASSPSGTSYNEQFF. As DNA, the CDR3 is TGTGCCAGCAGCCCAAGCGGTACGTCCTACAATGAGCAGTTCTTC.

In its sample, this clonotype was seen many times. The CDR3 protein is CAIGRGAETQYF. CDR3 DNA: TGTGCCATTGGTAGGGGGGCGGAGACCCAGTACTTC. The chain has TRBV28 and TRBJ2-5; D is perhaps TRBD1 or TRBD2 (6 bases each). V was clipped by 10 bases and J by 5 bases, with 14 bases between them. Germline CDR1 MDHEN, CDR2 SYDVKM. There are 12 residues in the CDR3.

This clonotype was found many times. The chain couples TRBV20-1 to TRBJ1-1; D unresolved. Trimming cost V 3 bases and J 5 bases, with 16 bases left between them. Germline CDR1 reads DFQATT; CDR2 reads SNEGSKA (reference sequence). This CDR3 has 14 amino acids. The CDR3 bases are TGCAGTGCTAGGGCCCGGACGGCGAAGACTGAAGCTTTCTTT. Translation: CSARARTAKTEAFF.

This clonotype was counted a few times. The genes are TRBV20-1 and TRBJ1-1, with a tentative D call TRBD1 (5 bases). V was clipped by 6 bases and J by 5 bases, with 16 bases between them. The CDR3 is 13 residues long. Per germline, CDR1 DFQATT and CDR2 SNEGSKA (reference sequence). The CDR3 loop reads CSAIQGPRTEAFF. The CDR3 DNA reads as TGCAGTGCCATCCAGGGACCGCGGACTGAAGCTTTCTTT.

The table lists this clonotype with many counts. V usage is TRBV5-1 and J usage is TRBJ2-5, with 10 nucleotides matching TRBD2. The CDR3 has 17 residues. V lost 4 bases to trimming and J lost 4 bases; unmatched junction nucleotides: 13. Germline assignment: CDR1 SGHRS and CDR2 YFSETQ. Here the CDR3 reads CASSPGSGRALGETQYF. The CDR3 region has the DNA TGCGCCAGCAGCCCGGGAAGCGGGAGGGCCCTCGGAGAGACCCAGTACTTC.

This clonotype was seen ten or more times. The genes are TRBV5-1 and TRBJ2-1; 10 bases are shared with TRBD1. V was pared by 3 bases and J by 4 bases, with 4 bases of the junction left unmatched. The length of the CDR3 is 15 residues. CDR1 is SGHRS and CDR2 is YFSETQ in the germline V gene. The CDR3 coding sequence is TGCGCCAGCAGCTCGGGACAGGGGAGGTACAATGAGCAGTTCTTC. This codes for CASSSGQGRYNEQFF.

This clonotype has a handful of counts. The gene calls are TRBV6-4 and TRBJ2-3; no clear D. CDR1 is MRHNA and CDR2 is SNTAGT in the germline V gene. Between the trimmed V and J ends, which lost 4 bases and 2 bases, there was a span of 7 bases. The CDR3 consists of 13 residues. The CDR3 reads CASSGSDTDTQYF. The CDR3 coding sequence is TGTGCCAGCAGTGGGAGCGACACAGATACGCAGTATTTT.

This chain links TRBV4-2 with TRBJ2-5; no reliable D call. CDR1 and CDR2 from the germline V gene are LGHNA and YNFKEQ. The V gene lost 0 bases and the J gene lost 5 bases, with 16 bases spanning the gap. This CDR3 has 16 amino acids. DNA of the CDR3: TGTGCCAGCAGCCAAGACGCCACTGTTATCGGGGAGACCCAGTACTTC. Residues: CASSQDATVIGETQYF.

This clonotype was detected many times. The rearrangement uses TRBV7-8 and TRBJ2-4; D call uncertain. V lost 3 bases to trimming and J lost 4 bases, with 7 bases between them. Germline V gives CDR1 SGHVS, CDR2 FQNEAQ. The CDR3 has 13 residues. The CDR3 here is CASSFEPKNIQYF. The CDR3 bases are TGTGCCAGCAGCTTCGAGCCGAAAAACATTCAGTACTTC.

The chain is built from TRBV9 and TRBJ2-1; D gene unclear. The V gene's germline CDR1 is SGDLS and CDR2 YYNGEE. Trimming took off 0 bases at V and 4 bases at J, with 11 bases between the two ends. This CDR3 contains 15 residues. The CDR3 DNA follows: TGTGCCAGCAGCGTAGGCGCGCCCCCTTACAATGAGCAGTTCTTC. This gives the protein CASSVGAPPYNEQFF.

Ten or more counts support this clonotype. The gene calls are TRBV5-1 and TRBJ2-7; possibly TRBD2 for D (6 bases). In germline, CDR1 is SGHRS, CDR2 YFSETQ. This CDR3 contains 13 residues. The V end was cut by 2 bases, the J end by 6 bases, with 12 bases between. The chain's CDR3 is CASSFGGGAEQYF. CDR3 DNA: TGCGCCAGCAGCTTCGGGGGAGGAGCCGAGCAGTACTTC.

This clonotype was picked up many times. This chain uses TRBV28 with TRBJ2-7, with D tentatively TRBD1 (6 bases). This CDR3 comprises 15 residues. Germline-derived CDR1 and CDR2 are MDHEN and SYDVKM. Trimming removed 6 bases at V and 0 bases at J, with 15 bases between. The CDR3 spells CASSPRTDSSYEQYF. The CDR3 DNA reads TGTGCCAGCAGCCCGAGGACGGACAGCTCCTACGAGCAGTACTTC.

Only a few counts were recorded for this clonotype. V is TRBV30 and J is TRBJ1-3; D is undetermined. Germline CDR1 GTSNPN, CDR2 SVGIG (reference sequence). The CDR3 sequence is 12 residues long. V dropped 0 bases and J dropped 4 bases, with 4 bases sitting between them. Written as DNA, the CDR3 is TGTGCCTGGAGTGTATACGGAAACACCATATATTTT. This codes for CAWSVYGNTIYF.

The chain recombines TRBV11-2 with TRBJ2-5; 9 bases fit TRBD2. CDR3 size: 16 residues. Looked up from germline, CDR1 is SGHAT and CDR2 is FQNNGV. Losses at the gene ends were 5 bases for V and 5 bases for J; bases not matched to a gene: 12. The DNA of the CDR3 is TGTGCCAGCAGCCCCGGGACTAGCTCTGCCCGGGAGACCCAGTACTTC. Encoded protein: CASSPGTSSARETQYF.

The J gene is TRBJ2-5, the V gene TRBV7-6; the D is unclear. The germline V gene has CDR1 SGHVS and CDR2 FNYEAQ. The CDR3 contains 13 residues. V dropped 1 base and J dropped 3 bases, with 6 bases sitting between them. The CDR3: CASSLGVKETQYF. CDR3 DNA sequence: TGTGCCAGCAGCTTAGGAGTGAAAGAGACCCAGTACTTC.

Ten or more counts support this clonotype. The chain combines TRBV7-2 with TRBJ1-5, with a tentative D call TRBD1 (6 bases). Germline values: CDR1 SGHTA, CDR2 FQGNSA. Trimming cost V 3 bases and J 7 bases, with 16 bases left between them. This CDR3 region has 15 residues. The CDR3: CASSFSTGRSQPQHF. The CDR3 region has the DNA TGTGCCAGCAGCTTCAGTACAGGGAGGTCACAGCCCCAGCATTTT.

This clonotype was seen repeatedly, ten times or more. V gene TRBV2 combines with J gene TRBJ2-2; no clear D gene. V was cut by 3 bases and J by 5 bases, with 4 bases left in between. Germline V CDR1 and CDR2: SNHLY, FYNNEI. The CDR3 sequence is 12 residues long. The CDR3 DNA reads as TGTGCCAGCAGTGACCCTACCGGGGAGCTGTTTTTT. This codes for CASSDPTGELFF.

This clonotype has a handful of counts. The V and J genes are TRBV7-3 and TRBJ2-2, with D maybe TRBD2 (5 bases). V dropped 7 bases and J dropped 0 bases, with 9 bases sitting between them. The CDR3 covers 14 residues. The germline V gene has CDR1 SGHTA and CDR2 FQGTGA. In DNA, the CDR3 is TGTGCCAGCAAGCAACTAGCGAACACCGGGGAGCTGTTTTTT. Translation gives CASKQLANTGELFF.

This clonotype turned up a few times. J is TRBJ2-3 and V is TRBV7-2; the D is unclear. Germline lookup yields CDR1 SGHTA and CDR2 FQGNSA. The CDR3 spans 13 residues. Trimming left V 5 bases short and J 2 bases short, with 8 bases between. The CDR3 loop reads CASSTRNTDTQYF. The CDR3 nucleotides are TGTGCCAGCAGCACCAGGAACACAGATACGCAGTATTTT. Drawing the rest from reference TRBV7-2 and TRBJ2-3, the complete variable domain is GAGVSQSPSNKVTEKGKDVELRCDPISGHTALYWYRQSLGQGLEFLIYFQGNSAPDKSGLPSDRFSAERTGGSVSTLTIQRTQQEDSAVYLCASSTRNTDTQYFGPGTRLTVL.

The chain is built from TRBV12-3 or TRBV12-4 and TRBJ1-1; D unresolved. The CDR3 extends over 14 amino acids. Trimming removed 5 bases from V and 11 bases from J, with 21 bases in between. CDR3 protein: CASSPASLSDDAFF. The CDR3 DNA reads TGTGCCAGCAGTCCGGCCTCACTTTCAGATGATGCTTTCTTT.